These T cell receptor beta chains were read from a single sample in a study of T cells in Graves' hyperthyroidism and ophthalmopathy. TCRdb passed the multiplex PCR reads through MiXCR, listing each CDR3 protein once. In the table there are more than 350,000 distinct CDR3 sequences, more than 13% of which are singletons. The sequencing input was blood. The receptors stem from a woman in her thirties with Graves' hyperthyroidism. CDR3s include the opening cysteine and the closing phenylalanine or tryptophan.

V gene: TRBV3-1; J gene: TRBJ2-2; CDR3 protein: CASSQVQEKGELFF
V gene: TRBV30; J gene: TRBJ2-7; CDR3 protein: CAWMRPGRGYEQYF
V gene: TRBV10-2; J gene: TRBJ2-1; CDR3 protein: CASMGTRSAYEQFF
V gene: TRBV9; J gene: TRBJ1-3; CDR3 protein: CASSERFGNTIYF
V gene: TRBV12-3/TRBV12-4; J gene: TRBJ2-7; CDR3 protein: CASSLLGSSYEQYF
V gene: TRBV9; J gene: TRBJ2-7; CDR3 protein: CASSVGVGPYEQYF
V gene: TRBV30; J gene: TRBJ2-5; CDR3 protein: CAWSRGPQETQYF
V gene: TRBV7-2; J gene: TRBJ1-3; CDR3 protein: CASSSQGGGSGNTIYF
V gene: TRBV4-2; J gene: TRBJ2-5; CDR3 protein: CASSQASWGQETQYF
V gene: TRBV3-1; J gene: TRBJ1-2; CDR3 protein: CASSQSRINYGYTF
V gene: TRBV29-1; J gene: TRBJ2-1; CDR3 protein: CSGSSGRTYNEQFF
V gene: TRBV3-1; J gene: TRBJ1-2; CDR3 protein: CASSHGYGYTF
V gene: TRBV19; J gene: TRBJ2-7; CDR3 protein: CASSIGNSYEQYF
V gene: TRBV6-1; J gene: TRBJ1-4; CDR3 protein: CASRGGWQGNEKLFF
V gene: TRBV5-1; J gene: TRBJ2-7; CDR3 protein: CASSLGSGSLGEQYF
V gene: TRBV6-1; J gene: TRBJ2-7; CDR3 protein: CASTSGPGNEQYF
V gene: TRBV30; J gene: TRBJ1-1; CDR3 protein: CAWSVLKGNTEAFF
V gene: TRBV5-6; J gene: TRBJ2-7; CDR3 protein: CASSPAGLVAYEQYF
V gene: TRBV5-1; J gene: TRBJ1-6; CDR3 protein: CASSSRDRGNSPLHF
V gene: TRBV11-2; J gene: TRBJ2-1; CDR3 protein: CASSLEVSGGEYNEQFF
V gene: TRBV28; J gene: TRBJ2-7; CDR3 protein: CASRLLRDGDFKQYF
V gene: TRBV29-1; J gene: TRBJ1-2; CDR3 protein: CSVPKNYGYTF
V gene: TRBV18; J gene: TRBJ2-1; CDR3 protein: CASSPSQGGNNEQFF
V gene: TRBV18; J gene: TRBJ2-5; CDR3 protein: CAGTASVQETQYF
V gene: TRBV4-1; J gene: TRBJ1-4; CDR3 protein: CASSQDREKNEKLFF
V gene: TRBV2; J gene: TRBJ1-4; CDR3 protein: CASSDIFGTEATNEKLFF
V gene: TRBV5-1; J gene: TRBJ1-1; CDR3 protein: CASSYYRGNTEAFF
V gene: TRBV20-1; J gene: TRBJ2-1; CDR3 protein: CSAGTPLAAKQNEQFF
V gene: TRBV19; J gene: TRBJ2-1; CDR3 protein: CASNLRDRGLNEQFF
V gene: TRBV7-6; J gene: TRBJ2-2; CDR3 protein: CASSLSLTGELFF
V gene: TRBV27; J gene: TRBJ2-4; CDR3 protein: CASSPTLAGVRIQYF
V gene: TRBV28; J gene: TRBJ1-4; CDR3 protein: CASSTPGTGDREKLFF
V gene: TRBV18; J gene: TRBJ2-7; CDR3 protein: CASSPEAGYNYEQYF
V gene: TRBV28; J gene: TRBJ2-7; CDR3 protein: CASSSGQGHEQYF
V gene: TRBV15; J gene: TRBJ2-1; CDR3 protein: CATSRDRANYEQFF
V gene: TRBV7-2; J gene: TRBJ2-1; CDR3 protein: CASGGTSGILPEQFF
V gene: TRBV6-1; J gene: TRBJ2-2; CDR3 protein: CASSLTVLWGTNTGELFF
V gene: TRBV29-1; J gene: TRBJ2-1; CDR3 protein: CSTGGSRNEQFF
V gene: TRBV20-1; J gene: TRBJ2-3; CDR3 protein: CSARDLDTQYF
V gene: TRBV6-5; J gene: TRBJ1-1; CDR3 protein: CASSYPGTDSMNTEAFF